The clone carrying this T cell receptor beta chain was seen only once. This could be a read error, since a much larger clone is one nucleotide away. The sample contains more than one DNA sequence encoding this CDR3. Participants, about 18 to 90 years old, spanned around 25 US areas. This entry is derived from a study of blood T cell repertoires in COVID-19. Study summary: The study drew acute and convalescent COVID-19 samples from the United States, Italy and Spain.

Clones were sequenced by immunoSEQ multiplex PCR, and TCRdb holds only the in-frame ones, with some missing. The sample carries 120,000 to 150,000 clones, around 82% recorded once. This CDR3 is 11 amino acids long. Deletions cut 5 bases from V and 4 bases from J, with 6 bases between. The chain combines TRBV12-3 or TRBV12-4 with TRBJ2-7, with D perhaps TRBD1 (5 bases). The receptor was derived from a man between 50 and 59 years old in a cohort exposed to, infected with or recovered from COVID-19 (not recorded which). The specimen sequenced was PBMCs or T cells enriched from blood (not recorded which). This chain's CDR3 is CASSPGYEQYF. The CDR3, as DNA: TGTGCCAGCAGTCCAGGGTACGAGCAGTACTTC.